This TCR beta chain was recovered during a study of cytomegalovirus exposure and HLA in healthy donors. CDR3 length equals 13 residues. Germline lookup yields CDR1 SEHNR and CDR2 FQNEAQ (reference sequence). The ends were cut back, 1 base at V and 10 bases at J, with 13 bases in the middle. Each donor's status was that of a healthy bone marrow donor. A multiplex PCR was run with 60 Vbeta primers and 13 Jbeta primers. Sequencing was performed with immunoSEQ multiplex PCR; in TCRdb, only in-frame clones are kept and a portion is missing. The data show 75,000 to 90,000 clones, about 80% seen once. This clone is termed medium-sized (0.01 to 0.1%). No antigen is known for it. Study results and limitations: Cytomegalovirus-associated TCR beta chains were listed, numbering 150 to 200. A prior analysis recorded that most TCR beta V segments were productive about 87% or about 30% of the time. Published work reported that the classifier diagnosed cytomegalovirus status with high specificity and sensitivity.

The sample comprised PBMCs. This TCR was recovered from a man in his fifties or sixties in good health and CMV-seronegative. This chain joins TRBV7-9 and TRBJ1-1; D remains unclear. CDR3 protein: CASSLDHGRGAFF. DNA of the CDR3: TGTGCCAGCAGCTTAGATCACGGCCGCGGAGCTTTCTTT.